The rows below give T cell receptor beta chains drawn from one sample of a study of Ad26.COV2.S vaccination and SARS-CoV-2 variants. The repertoire was sequenced with immunoSEQ multiplex PCR; TCRdb's copy has only in-frame clones and lacks some. The data contain around 300,000 clones, about 88% of them singletons. The source material was peripheral blood, sampled in a trial of Ad26.COV2.S vaccine versus placebo. The receptors stem from a person aged 18-65 years who received the Ad26.COV2.S COVID-19 vaccine or a placebo. The conserved cysteine and the conserved F or W are not part of the CDR3 here. The D gene is left open where the match is weak. Size is stated for part of the rows, as once, few or many counts, or as a class when the clone is expanded.

D gene	V gene	clone size	CDR3 protein
.	TRBV3-1/TRBV3-2	.	ASSLLTVGGLEIRSQY
.	TRBV3-1/TRBV3-2	once	ASGWGNTEAF
.	TRBV6-2/TRBV6-3	.	ASSPQGSLHGNTEAF
.	TRBV11-2	.	ASSQERRGEQF
TRBD1	TRBV3-1/TRBV3-2	.	ASSLNRDRGRNGYT
.	TRBV29-1	.	SVGGNSEAF
TRBD2	TRBV5-1	.	ASSLGLAGGSAELF
.	TRBV20-1	.	SARGQETQY
.	TRBV6-2/TRBV6-3	.	ASSYSPQQNTEAF
.	TRBV3-1/TRBV3-2	.	ASGGDTEAF
TRBD1	TRBV7-9	.	ASSEGTANGYT
TRBD1	TRBV19	.	ASSIPASGGSPLH
.	TRBV30	.	AWSPGTGSYEQY
.	TRBV4-2	.	ASSQETTVQETQY
TRBD1	TRBV30	.	AWSVRQGANSPLH